This T cell receptor (beta chain) appears in the sequencing data of a study of T cells in localized non-small cell lung cancer. Points from the study as a whole: Of the tissues analyzed, uninvolved adjacent lung showed maximal T cell clonality, greater than tumor. Analysis by sequencing included only one tumor region, so heterogeneity remains possible. A median approximately 59 of the top 100 tumor clones appeared in adjacent lung.

Trimming left V 5 bases short and J 1 base short, with 14 bases between. Germline lookup yields CDR1 MDHEN and CDR2 SYDVKM. The CDR3 contains 16 residues. Measured with immunoSEQ multiplex PCR; TCRdb has only the in-frame clones, and not every one. Among thousands of clones listed, about 34% were seen once. This clone was seen only a few times. The antigen is not known. Sequenced here: lung tumor tissue, sampled before any cancer treatment. The source of this sequence is a woman aged 35-75 years with stage II squamous cell lung carcinoma. V is TRBV28 and J is TRBJ1-4; unclear D gene. CDR3 amino acids: CASSTRYLGTNEKLFF. The CDR3, as DNA: TGTGCCAGCAGTACTAGATACTTGGGAACTAATGAAAAACTGTTTTTT.